This T cell receptor (beta chain) was recovered during a study of early T cells in non-severe SARS-CoV-2 infection. Study-wide background: Bulk RNA from unsorted whole blood was sequenced; chains were unpaired. The study, taken as a whole, reports: VDJdb matching, biased toward anti-spike CD8 responses, missed private and CD4 specificities.

cDNA molecules, individually, were tagged with unique molecular identifiers. MiXCR, run by TCRdb on the 5' RACE reads, gives a single entry per CDR3 protein. The sample contains tens of thousands of distinct CDR3 sequences, around 12% of which appear only once. As regards this clonotype: Its specificity is not known.

Trimming took 4 bases from V and 0 from J, leaving 7 bases between them. The CDR3 sequence is 14 residues long. Germline V CDR1 and CDR2: LNHDA, SQIVND (reference sequence). The rearrangement uses TRBV19 and TRBJ1-5; no clear D. The receptor was isolated from an adult who was a healthcare worker with PCR-confirmed SARS-CoV-2 infection or an uninfected control (not recorded which). The donor label of this sample is uncertain. Sequences were derived from whole blood, sampled at baseline. CDR3 in DNA: TGTGCCAGTAGTACATTACATAGCAATCAGCCCCAGCATTTT. It yields the protein CASSTLHSNQPQHF.